These 32 T cell receptor beta chains originate from one sample sequenced in a study of T cell repertoires in cytomegalovirus infection. These receptors are not linked to any known antigen. MiXCR was run by TCRdb on the reads, yielding one entry per CDR3 protein. The sample lists 50,000 or so distinct CDR3 sequences, about 18% seen once, with around 67% in the top ten. Source: CD8+ T cells from cultured PBMCs, taken from culture after CMV antigen stimulation. The receptors come from a human donor in good health (CMV status not recorded). Some clones in this sample may be carry-over from other donors' samples.

The rearrangement links TRBV6-2 or TRBV6-3 to TRBJ2-2; 10 positions agree with TRBD2. The CDR3 is 15 amino acids. The trim removed 7 bases at V and 4 bases at J, leaving 6 bases unmatched. Germline V gene lookup returns CDR1 MNHEY and CDR2 SVGEGT. The CDR3 DNA follows: TGTGCCAGCACCGGACTAGCGGAGCGCACCGGGGAGCTGTTTTTT. Its translation is CASTGLAERTGELFF.

The rearrangement links TRBV7-2 to TRBJ2-3, with 10 bases aligning to TRBD1. Germline CDR1 and CDR2: SGHTA and FQGNSA. The CDR3 length is 18 residues. The junction had 15 bases not matched to a gene; V was cut back by 5 bases and J by 4 bases. The CDR3 region has the DNA TGTGCCAGCAGCGCATGGGACAGGGGAGTCGAGCACGCAGATACGCAGTATTTT. Its protein is CASSAWDRGVEHADTQYF.

This clonotype was detected a few times. The chain combines TRBV10-3 with TRBJ2-7; TRBD1 aligns across 8 bases. CDR1 and CDR2 (germline): ENHRY, SYGVKD. V shed 8 bases, J shed 5 bases, and the junction held 14 bases outside the gene matches. This CDR3 region has 15 residues. The DNA for the CDR3 is TGTGCCATCGAGATCGGACAGGGAAGAACCCACGAGCAGTACTTC. Protein sequence: CAIEIGQGRTHEQYF.

The CDR3 region is CASSLNTGAEQFF. For the CDR3, the DNA is TGTGCCAGCAGCTTAAATACGGGGGCTGAGCAGTTCTTC. The chain uses TRBV7-3 and TRBJ2-1; either TRBD1 or TRBD2 may fit D (6 bases each). The CDR3 is made up of 13 amino acids. Trimming took 1 base from V and 9 from J, leaving 10 bases between them. CDR1 and CDR2 from the germline V gene are SGHTA and FQGTGA. Supplemented by reference TRBV7-3 and TRBJ2-1, the full variable domain reads GAGVSQTPSNKVTEKGKYVELRCDPISGHTALYWYRQSLGQGPEFLIYFQGTGAADDSGLPNDRFFAVRPEGSVSTLKIQRTERGDSAVYLCASSLNTGAEQFFGPGTRLTVL.

A few counts support this clonotype. This chain joins TRBV28 and TRBJ1-3; D is ambiguous. With 11 bases removed from V and 0 bases from J, the gap between germline ends came to 14 bases. This CDR3 spans 14 amino acids. Germline V CDR1 and CDR2: MDHEN, SYDVKM. The CDR3 DNA is TGTGCCGGTTCGTCTGGAGGCTCTGGAAACACCATATATTTT. Protein: CAGSSGGSGNTIYF.

The chain is built from TRBV19 and TRBJ1-2; no definite D call. Germline V lookup: CDR1 LNHDA, CDR2 SQIVND (reference sequence). The V end was cut by 3 bases, the J end by 6 bases, with 8 bases between. The CDR3 has 12 amino acids. This CDR3 is CASSIGGNGYTF. The DNA of the CDR3 is TGTGCCAGTAGTATTGGAGGGAATGGCTACACCTTC. The whole variable domain, remainder taken from reference TRBV19 and TRBJ1-2, is DGGITQSPKYLFRKEGQNVTLSCEQNLNHDAMYWYRQDPGQGLRLIYYSQIVNDFQKGDIAEGYSVSREKKESFPLTVTSAQKNPTAFYLCASSIGGNGYTFGSGTRLTVV.

The chain uses TRBV29-1 and TRBJ2-1; the D is unclear. The CDR3 has 13 amino acids. Trimming left V 3 bases short and J 9 bases short, with 15 bases between. Per germline, CDR1 SQVTM and CDR2 ANQGSEA. The DNA of the CDR3 is TGCAGCGTTGACGGGCTAGTCGTCAGTGAGCAGTTCTTC. Protein product: CSVDGLVVSEQFF.

This clonotype was picked up a small number of times. This chain links TRBV5-8 with TRBJ2-7; 8 bases agree with TRBD2. Germline-derived CDR1 and CDR2 are SGHTS and YDEGEE. The CDR3 is 13 residues long. V dropped 10 bases and J dropped 0; count of bases not matched to a gene: 6. The CDR3, as DNA: TGTGCCGGGACGGGGGGGTTCTCCTACGAGCAGTACTTC. This translates into CAGTGGFSYEQYF.

This clonotype was seen more than once but under ten times. The rearrangement links TRBV12-3 or TRBV12-4 to TRBJ1-5, with unresolved D. The length of the CDR3 is 14 residues. Trimming took 1 base from V and 3 from J, leaving 7 bases between them. Here the CDR3 DNA reads TGTGCCAGCAGTTTAGAAGGTCCCAATCAGCCCCAGCATTTT. It encodes CASSLEGPNQPQHF.

This clonotype was picked up a small number of times. At one end, the junction sequence differs from germline, possibly due to a read error. V usage is TRBV7-9 and J usage is TRBJ1-1, with unresolved D. Germline values: CDR1 SEHNR, CDR2 FQNEAQ (reference sequence). There are 16 residues in the CDR3. Here the CDR3 reads CACSSTAGSVNTEAFF. The DNA for the CDR3 is TGTGCCTGCAGCAGTACCGCCGGATCGGTTAACACTGAAGCTTTCTTT.

In its sample, this clonotype was seen a few times. The rearrangement uses TRBV28 and TRBJ1-3, with D unclear. Germline values: CDR1 MDHEN, CDR2 SYDVKM. The CDR3 extends over 16 amino acids. The V gene lost 1 base and the J gene lost 0 bases, with 10 bases spanning the gap. Here the CDR3 DNA reads TGTGCCAGCAGTTTATTCGGGGATAGCTCTGGAAACACCATATATTTT. Protein product: CASSLFGDSSGNTIYF.

The J gene is TRBJ1-2, the V gene TRBV12-3 or TRBV12-4, with D possibly TRBD1 on 5 matching bases. Trimming took 3 bases from V and 4 from J, leaving 15 bases between them. This CDR3 has 15 amino acids. CDR3 bases: TGTGCCAGCAGTTTCACCCCCGGGGCGCTCTATGGCTACACCTTC. It translates to CASSFTPGALYGYTF.

A single count supports this clonotype. V usage is TRBV11-2 and J usage is TRBJ2-1; 7 bases align to TRBD1. CDR3 size: 13 residues. From germline, CDR1 is SGHAT and CDR2 FQNNGV. J gave up 0 bases and V 8 bases, and 1 base lay outside the gene matches. The CDR3, as DNA: TGTGCCAGCCAGGGGGACTCCTACAATGAGCAGTTCTTC. Translating gives CASQGDSYNEQFF.

This clonotype appeared many times. The gene calls are TRBV20-1 and TRBJ2-7; the D is unclear. V lost 3 bases, J lost 2 bases, and 11 bases lay in between. The CDR3 length is 13 residues. Germline values: CDR1 DFQATT, CDR2 SNEGSKA (reference sequence). The CDR3: CSARSGETYEQYF. Here the CDR3 DNA reads TGCAGTGCTAGGTCTGGGGAAACCTACGAGCAGTACTTC.

V usage is TRBV12-3 or TRBV12-4 and J usage is TRBJ1-1; 7 positions match TRBD1. The V and J ends lost 5 bases and 5 bases, in that order; junction bases with no gene match: 5. The CDR3 totals 13 residues. The CDR3 spells CASSLDRVTEAFF. The CDR3 DNA follows: TGTGCCAGCAGTCTCGACAGGGTGACTGAAGCTTTCTTT.

This clonotype turned up a few times. The CDR3 sequence is CASSFRTSGIYEQYF. In DNA, the CDR3 is TGTGCCAGCAGCTTTAGGACTAGCGGGATCTACGAGCAGTACTTC. J is TRBJ2-7 and V is TRBV11-1, with 12 bases fitting TRBD2. Germline CDR1 is SGHAT and CDR2 is FQDESV (reference sequence). There are 15 residues in the CDR3. V lost 3 bases and J lost 3; bases outside the gene matches: 3.

The chain recombines TRBV11-3 with TRBJ2-6; D is possibly TRBD1 or TRBD2 (5 bases each). V lost 1 base and J 0 bases, leaving 13 bases between the germline ends. This CDR3 comprises 18 residues. The germline V gene has CDR1 SGHNT and CDR2 YENEEA. This CDR3 is CASSLGQTGTSGANVLTF. The CDR3 region has the DNA TGTGCCAGCAGCTTAGGTCAAACCGGGACCTCTGGGGCCAACGTCCTGACTTTC.

This chain uses TRBV7-8 with TRBJ2-5; 11 bases fit TRBD2. The CDR3 has 16 amino acids. J was trimmed by 4 bases and V by 4 bases; bases with no gene match: 8. The germline V gene encodes CDR1 SGHVS and CDR2 FQNEAQ. Here the CDR3 reads CASSSHSGGAVETQYF. The CDR3 DNA follows: TGTGCCAGCAGCTCTCATAGCGGGGGGGCCGTAGAGACCCAGTACTTC.

The chain employs TRBV12-3 or TRBV12-4 and TRBJ2-6, with D hard to call. The CDR3 spans 15 residues. Trimming took off 6 bases at V and 0 bases at J, with 9 bases between the two ends. The CDR3 region has the DNA TGTGCCAGCAGCAAACACAACTCTGGGGCCAACGTCCTGACTTTC. Its protein product is CASSKHNSGANVLTF.

The chain employs TRBV7-6 and TRBJ2-1; D remains ambiguous. The V gene's germline CDR1 is SGHVS and CDR2 FNYEAQ. V lost 5 bases and J 4 bases, leaving 12 bases between the germline ends. The CDR3 contains 14 residues. DNA for the CDR3: TGTGCCAGCAGCCCCAAGGCAGGATACAATGAGCAGTTCTTC. Translated: CASSPKAGYNEQFF.

This clonotype showed up many times. The genes are TRBV28 and TRBJ1-6; 7 bases fit TRBD1. The CDR3 has 14 amino acids. Germline CDR1 is MDHEN and CDR2 is SYDVKM. After removal of 8 bases from V and 5 bases from J, the junction contained 6 bases not matched to a gene. The CDR3: CASEGARDNSPLHF. The CDR3 DNA reads as TGTGCCAGCGAGGGGGCGCGTGATAATTCACCCCTCCACTTT.

The chain employs TRBV6-6 and TRBJ1-5, with 9 positions matching TRBD1. J gave up 6 bases and V 5 bases, and 8 bases lay outside the gene matches. The CDR3 runs to 15 residues. From germline, CDR1 is MNHNY and CDR2 SVGAGI (reference sequence). The CDR3 sequence is CASSPGTGSIQPQHF. The DNA of the CDR3 is TGTGCCAGCAGTCCCGGGACAGGGTCTATTCAGCCCCAGCATTTT.

This clonotype has only a few counts. The V gene is TRBV6-2 or TRBV6-3, the J gene TRBJ1-1; the D is unclear. Trimming cost V 5 bases and J 7 bases, with 11 bases left between them. The CDR3 has 12 amino acids. CDR1 is MNHEY and CDR2 is SVGEGT in the germline V gene. The DNA of the CDR3 is TGTGCCAGCAGTCCTCCTGGTATTGAAGCTTTCTTT. It is translated as CASSPPGIEAFF.

V gene TRBV5-4 combines with J gene TRBJ2-1, with a tentative D call TRBD2 (6 bases). Germline lookup yields CDR1 SGHNT and CDR2 YYREEE (reference sequence). This CDR3 comprises 14 residues. Trimming removed 8 bases at V and 4 bases at J, with 16 bases between. CDR3 sequence (DNA): TGTGCCAGTGGATCCGGGACTGGTTACAATGAGCAGTTCTTC. Encoded protein: CASGSGTGYNEQFF. The full variable domain, with the rest looked up from reference TRBV5-4 and TRBJ2-1, is ETGVTQSPTHLIKTRGQQVTLRCSSQSGHNTVSWYQQALGQGPQFIFQYYREEENGRGNFPPRFSGLQFPNYSSELNVNALELDDSALYLCASGSGTGYNEQFFGPGTRLTVL.

There are a few counts of this clonotype. The V gene is TRBV7-8, the J gene TRBJ2-4; perhaps TRBD2 as D (5 bases). The CDR3 consists of 19 residues. Trimming removed 1 base at V and 0 bases at J, with 19 bases between. CDR1 and CDR2 from the germline V gene are SGHVS and FQNEAQ. CDR3 nucleotides: TGTGCCAGCAGCTTAGGGCTAGCCTCCGTGAGACTAGCCAAAAACATTCAGTACTTC. As protein: CASSLGLASVRLAKNIQYF. Full variable domain (remainder filled in from reference TRBV7-8 and TRBJ2-4): GAGVSQSPRYKVAKRGQDVALRCDPISGHVSLFWYQQALGQGPEFLTYFQNEAQLDKSGLPSDRFFAERPEGSVSTLKIQRTQQEDSAVYLCASSLGLASVRLAKNIQYFGAGTRLSVL.

The gene calls are TRBV11-1 and TRBJ1-1; no firm D call. Germline loops: CDR1 SGHAT, CDR2 FQDESV (reference sequence). This CDR3 comprises 13 residues. V dropped 3 bases and J dropped 0 bases, with 5 bases sitting between them. CDR3 coding DNA: TGTGCCAGCAGCTTCAGACTGAACACTGAAGCTTTCTTT. Its translation: CASSFRLNTEAFF.

This sequence joins TRBV7-2 and TRBJ2-1; D is ambiguous. This CDR3 region has 13 residues. The V gene's germline CDR1 is SGHTA and CDR2 FQGNSA. The CDR3 here is CALGVLSYNEQFF. DNA of the CDR3: TGTGCTTTGGGCGTCCTCTCCTACAATGAGCAGTTCTTC.

This clonotype occurred a few times. V is TRBV7-8 and J is TRBJ1-5; D is unresolved. In germline, CDR1 is SGHVS, CDR2 FQNEAQ. Trimming took off 3 bases at V and 3 bases at J, with 12 bases between the two ends. CDR3 length equals 15 residues. In nucleotides, the CDR3 is TGTGCCAGCAGCTTGTGGGCGGGGTTCAATCAGCCCCAGCATTTT. Translated: CASSLWAGFNQPQHF. Using reference TRBV7-8 and TRBJ1-5 for the parts outside the CDR3, the full variable domain is GAGVSQSPRYKVAKRGQDVALRCDPISGHVSLFWYQQALGQGPEFLTYFQNEAQLDKSGLPSDRFFAERPEGSVSTLKIQRTQQEDSAVYLCASSLWAGFNQPQHFGDGTRLSIL.

The rearrangement uses TRBV6-2 or TRBV6-3 and TRBJ2-1, with TRBD1 matching over 7 bases. V was pared by 6 bases and J by 4 bases, with 9 bases of the junction left unmatched. Germline values: CDR1 MNHEY, CDR2 SVGEGT. The CDR3 runs to 15 residues. The CDR3 protein is CASSPIGGSYNEQFF. DNA for the CDR3: TGTGCCAGCAGCCCCATAGGGGGCAGTTACAATGAGCAGTTCTTC.

This rearrangement joins TRBV27 to TRBJ2-1; D is unresolved. CDR1 and CDR2 from the germline V gene are MNHEY and SMNVEV (reference sequence). The length of the CDR3 is 14 residues. With 0 bases removed from V and 15 bases from J, the gap between germline ends came to 18 bases. The CDR3 here is CASSLSPHSNNPFF. The CDR3, as DNA: TGTGCCAGCAGTTTATCCCCTCACAGTAACAATCCGTTCTTC.

This chain links TRBV7-6 with TRBJ2-5; 7 bases align to TRBD2. CDR3 size: 18 residues. J gave up 2 bases and V 1 base, and 13 bases lay outside the gene matches. From germline, CDR1 is SGHVS and CDR2 FNYEAQ. CDR3 amino acids: CASSLDPAGRWAQETQYF. CDR3 coding DNA: TGTGCCAGCAGCTTAGACCCAGCGGGGCGATGGGCGCAAGAGACCCAGTACTTC.

This chain uses TRBV19 with TRBJ1-5; 7 positions agree with TRBD1. The germline V gene has CDR1 LNHDA and CDR2 SQIVND (reference sequence). With 2 bases clipped from V and 1 base from J, the junction kept 8 bases outside the gene matches. The length of the CDR3 is 17 residues. This CDR3 reads CASSILPTGTSNQPQHF. The DNA for the CDR3 is TGTGCCAGTAGTATACTACCGACAGGGACAAGCAATCAGCCCCAGCATTTT.